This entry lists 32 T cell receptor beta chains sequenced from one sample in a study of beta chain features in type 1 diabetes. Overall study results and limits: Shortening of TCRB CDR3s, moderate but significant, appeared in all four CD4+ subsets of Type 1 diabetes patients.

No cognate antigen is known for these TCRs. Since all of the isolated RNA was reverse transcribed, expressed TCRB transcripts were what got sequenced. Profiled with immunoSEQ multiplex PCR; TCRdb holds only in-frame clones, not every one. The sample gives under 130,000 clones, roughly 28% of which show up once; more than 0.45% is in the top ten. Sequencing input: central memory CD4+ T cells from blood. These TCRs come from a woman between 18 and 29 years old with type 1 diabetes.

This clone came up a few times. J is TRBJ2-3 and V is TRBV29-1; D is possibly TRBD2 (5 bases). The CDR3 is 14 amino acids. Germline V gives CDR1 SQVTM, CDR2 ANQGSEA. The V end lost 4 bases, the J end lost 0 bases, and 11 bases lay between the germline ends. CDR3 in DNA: TGCAGCGTTGCTGGGCCGGGAAGCACAGATACGCAGTATTTT. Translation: CSVAGPGSTDTQYF.

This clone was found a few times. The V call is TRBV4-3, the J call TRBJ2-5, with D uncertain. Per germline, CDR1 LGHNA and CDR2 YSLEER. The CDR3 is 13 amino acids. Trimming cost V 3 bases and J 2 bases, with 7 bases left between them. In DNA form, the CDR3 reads TGCGCCAGCAGCCAGCAGTTTCAAGAGACCCAGTACTTC. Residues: CASSQQFQETQYF.

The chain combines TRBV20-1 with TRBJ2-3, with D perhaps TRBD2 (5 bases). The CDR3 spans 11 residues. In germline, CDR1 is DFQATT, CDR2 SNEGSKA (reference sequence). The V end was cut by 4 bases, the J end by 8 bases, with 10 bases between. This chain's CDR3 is CSANREGTQYF. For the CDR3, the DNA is TGCAGTGCTAACAGAGAGGGTACGCAGTATTTT.

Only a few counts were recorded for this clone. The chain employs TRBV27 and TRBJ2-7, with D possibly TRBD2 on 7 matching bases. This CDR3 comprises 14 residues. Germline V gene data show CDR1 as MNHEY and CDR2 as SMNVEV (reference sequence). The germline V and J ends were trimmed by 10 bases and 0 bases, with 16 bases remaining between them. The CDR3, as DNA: TGTGCCACTAGGAAGGGGGGGACCTCCTACGAGCAGTACGTC. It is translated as CATRKGGTSYEQYV.

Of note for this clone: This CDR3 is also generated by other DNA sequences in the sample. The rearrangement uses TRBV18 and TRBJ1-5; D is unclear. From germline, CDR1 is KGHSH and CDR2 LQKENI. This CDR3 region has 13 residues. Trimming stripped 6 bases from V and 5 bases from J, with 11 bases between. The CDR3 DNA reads TGTGCCAGCTCCCGCGGGAGGGATCAGCCCCAGCATTTT. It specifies CASSRGRDQPQHF.

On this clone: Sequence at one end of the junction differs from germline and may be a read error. CDR3 sequence (DNA): TGTGCCTGCAGCAGCCTAGCGGGAGGTGGCCCCAAAAACATTCAGTACTTC. Its translation is CACSSLAGGGPKNIQYF. The chain carries TRBV7-9 and TRBJ2-4; 11 positions match TRBD2. This CDR3 comprises 17 residues. In germline, CDR1 is SEHNR, CDR2 FQNEAQ (reference sequence).

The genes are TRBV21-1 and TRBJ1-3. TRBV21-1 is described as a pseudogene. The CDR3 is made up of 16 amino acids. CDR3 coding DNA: TGTGCCAGCAGCGCTGAGGGTGGCAGATCTGGAAACACCATATATTTT. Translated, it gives CASSAEGGRSGNTIYF.

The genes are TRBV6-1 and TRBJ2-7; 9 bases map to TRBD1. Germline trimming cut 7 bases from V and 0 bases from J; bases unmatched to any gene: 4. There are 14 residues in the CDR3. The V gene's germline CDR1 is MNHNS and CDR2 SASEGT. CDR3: CASKGQGFSYEQYV. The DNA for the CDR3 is TGTGCCAGCAAGGGACAGGGCTTCTCCTACGAGCAGTACGTC.

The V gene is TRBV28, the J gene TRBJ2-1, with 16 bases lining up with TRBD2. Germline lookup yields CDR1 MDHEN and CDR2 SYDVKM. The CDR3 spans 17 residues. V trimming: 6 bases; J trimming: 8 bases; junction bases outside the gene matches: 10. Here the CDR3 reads CASRAGLAGGLLDEQFF. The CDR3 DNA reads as TGTGCCAGCAGAGCGGGACTAGCGGGAGGGCTCTTGGATGAGCAGTTCTTC. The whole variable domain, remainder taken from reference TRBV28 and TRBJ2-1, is DVKVTQSSRYLVKRTGEKVFLECVQDMDHENMFWYRQDPGLGLRLIYFSYDVKMKEKGDIPEGYSVSREKKERFSLILESASTNQTSMYLCASRAGLAGGLLDEQFFGPGTRLTVL.

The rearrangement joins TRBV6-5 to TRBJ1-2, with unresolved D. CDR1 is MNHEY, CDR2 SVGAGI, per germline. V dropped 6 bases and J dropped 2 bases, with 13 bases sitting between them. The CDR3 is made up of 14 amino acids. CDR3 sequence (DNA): TGTGCCAGCAGCCCGACAACAAGCAACTATGGCTACACCTTC. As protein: CASSPTTSNYGYTF.

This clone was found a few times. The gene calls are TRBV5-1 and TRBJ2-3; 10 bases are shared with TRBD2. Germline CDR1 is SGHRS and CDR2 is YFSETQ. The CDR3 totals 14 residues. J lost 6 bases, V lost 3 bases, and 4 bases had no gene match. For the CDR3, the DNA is TGCGCCAGCAGCTCTGGGACTAGCGTGGATACGCAGTATTTT. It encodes CASSSGTSVDTQYF. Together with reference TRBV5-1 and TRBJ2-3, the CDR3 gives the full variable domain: KAGVTQTPRYLIKTRGQQVTLSCSPISGHRSVSWYQQTPGQGLQFLFEYFSETQRNKGNFPGRFSGRQFSNSRSEMNVSTLELGDSALYLCASSSGTSVDTQYFGPGTRLTVL.

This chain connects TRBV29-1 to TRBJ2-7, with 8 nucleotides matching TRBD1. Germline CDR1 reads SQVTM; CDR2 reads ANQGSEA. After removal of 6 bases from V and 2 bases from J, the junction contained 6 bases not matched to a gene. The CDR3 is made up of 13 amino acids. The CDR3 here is CSVRDRLTYEQYF. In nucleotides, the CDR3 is TGCAGCGTGAGGGACAGGCTTACCTACGAGCAGTACTTC.

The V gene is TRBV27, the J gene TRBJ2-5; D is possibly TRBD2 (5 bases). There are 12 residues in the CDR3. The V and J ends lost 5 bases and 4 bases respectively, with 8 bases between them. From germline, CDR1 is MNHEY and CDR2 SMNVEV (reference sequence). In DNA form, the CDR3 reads TGTGCCAGCAGTCGGGGTACAGAGACCCAGTACTTC. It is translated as CASSRGTETQYF.

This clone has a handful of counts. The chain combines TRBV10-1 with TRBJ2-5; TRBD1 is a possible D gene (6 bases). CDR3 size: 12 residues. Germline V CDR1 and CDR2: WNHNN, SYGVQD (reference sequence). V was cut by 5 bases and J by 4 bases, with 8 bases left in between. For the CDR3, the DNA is TGCGCCAGCAGTACAGGGAGAGAGACCCAGTACTTC. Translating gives CASSTGRETQYF.

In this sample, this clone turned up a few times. The CDR3 reads CASSYVGLAYEQYV. The CDR3 DNA reads as TGTGCCAGCAGCTACGTTGGACTAGCCTACGAGCAGTACGTC. The rearrangement joins TRBV5-6 to TRBJ2-7; the match to TRBD2 covers 7 bases. CDR1 SGHDT and CDR2 YYEEEE come from the germline V gene. The CDR3 runs 14 residues. V lost 3 bases, J lost 2 bases, and 5 bases stayed unmatched.

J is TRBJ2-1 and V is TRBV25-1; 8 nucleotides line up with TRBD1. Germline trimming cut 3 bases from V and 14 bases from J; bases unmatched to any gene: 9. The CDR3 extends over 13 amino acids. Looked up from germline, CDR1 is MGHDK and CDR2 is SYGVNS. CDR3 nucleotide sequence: TGTGCCAGCAGTGAGGTTCACGGGGGACAGGAGTTCTTC. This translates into CASSEVHGGQEFF.

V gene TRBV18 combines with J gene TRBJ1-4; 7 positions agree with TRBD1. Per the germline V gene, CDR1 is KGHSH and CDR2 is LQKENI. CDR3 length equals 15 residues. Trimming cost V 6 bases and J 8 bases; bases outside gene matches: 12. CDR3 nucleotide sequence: TGTGCCAGCTCGCGTGATCCAGGGGGTCGGGAAAAACTGTTTTTT. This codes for CASSRDPGGREKLFF.

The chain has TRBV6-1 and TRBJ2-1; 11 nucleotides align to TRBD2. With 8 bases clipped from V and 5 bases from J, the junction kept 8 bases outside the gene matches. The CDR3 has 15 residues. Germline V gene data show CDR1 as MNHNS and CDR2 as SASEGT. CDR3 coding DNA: TGTGCCAGCGTTACGGGACTAGCGGACAACAATGAGCAGTTCTTC. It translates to CASVTGLADNNEQFF.

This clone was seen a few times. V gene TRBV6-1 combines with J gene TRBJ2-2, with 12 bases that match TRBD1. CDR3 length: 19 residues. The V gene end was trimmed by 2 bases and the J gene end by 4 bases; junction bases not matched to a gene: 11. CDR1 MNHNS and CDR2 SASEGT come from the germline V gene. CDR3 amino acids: CASSETPGQGAIGTGELFF. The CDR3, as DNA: TGTGCCAGCAGTGAAACCCCGGGACAGGGGGCGATTGGCACCGGGGAGCTGTTTTTT.

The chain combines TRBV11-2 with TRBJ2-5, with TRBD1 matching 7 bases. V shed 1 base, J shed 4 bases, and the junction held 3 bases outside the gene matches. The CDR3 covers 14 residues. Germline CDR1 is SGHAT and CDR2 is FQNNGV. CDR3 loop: CASSLGQGGETQYF. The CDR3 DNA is TGTGCCAGCAGCTTAGGACAGGGCGGAGAGACCCAGTACTTC.

CDR3 bases: TGTGCCAGTAGTTACGGCGGACTAGCTTACTACAATGAGCAGTTCTTC. Its translation is CASSYGGLAYYNEQFF. This chain links TRBV19 with TRBJ2-1; 8 bases line up with TRBD2. Germline loops: CDR1 LNHDA, CDR2 SQIVND (reference sequence). CDR3 size: 16 residues. The ends lost 5 bases at V and 3 bases at J; junction bases unmatched: 9.

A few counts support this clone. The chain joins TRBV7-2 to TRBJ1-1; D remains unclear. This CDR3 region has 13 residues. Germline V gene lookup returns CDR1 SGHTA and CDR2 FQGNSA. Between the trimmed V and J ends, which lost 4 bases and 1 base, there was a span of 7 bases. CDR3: CASSSAGNTEAFF. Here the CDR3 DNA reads TGTGCCAGCAGCTCCGCAGGGAACACTGAAGCTTTCTTT.

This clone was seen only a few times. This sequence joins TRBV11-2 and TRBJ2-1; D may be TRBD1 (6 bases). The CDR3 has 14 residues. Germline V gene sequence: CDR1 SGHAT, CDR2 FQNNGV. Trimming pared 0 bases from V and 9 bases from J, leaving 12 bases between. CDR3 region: CASSLDIQGVEQFF. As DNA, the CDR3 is TGTGCCAGCAGCTTAGATATACAGGGAGTTGAGCAGTTCTTC. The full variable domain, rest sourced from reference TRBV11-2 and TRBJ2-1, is EAGVAQSPRYKIIEKRQSVAFWCNPISGHATLYWYQQILGQGPKLLIQFQNNGVVDDSQLPKDRFSAERLKGVDSTLKIQPAKLEDSAVYLCASSLDIQGVEQFFGPGTRLTVL.

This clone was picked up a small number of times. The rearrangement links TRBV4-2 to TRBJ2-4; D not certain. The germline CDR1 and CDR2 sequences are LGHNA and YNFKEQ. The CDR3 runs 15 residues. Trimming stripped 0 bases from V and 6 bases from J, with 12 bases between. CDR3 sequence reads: CASSQEPNELNIQYF. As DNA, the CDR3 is TGTGCCAGCAGCCAAGAACCTAACGAACTAAACATTCAGTACTTC.

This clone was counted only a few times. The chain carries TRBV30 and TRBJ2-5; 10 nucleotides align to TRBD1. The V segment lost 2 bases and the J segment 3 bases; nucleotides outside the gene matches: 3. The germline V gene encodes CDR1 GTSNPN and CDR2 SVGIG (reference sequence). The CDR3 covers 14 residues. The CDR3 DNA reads TGTGCCTGGAGTACGGGACAGGGGAAAGAGACCCAGTACTTC. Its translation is CAWSTGQGKETQYF.

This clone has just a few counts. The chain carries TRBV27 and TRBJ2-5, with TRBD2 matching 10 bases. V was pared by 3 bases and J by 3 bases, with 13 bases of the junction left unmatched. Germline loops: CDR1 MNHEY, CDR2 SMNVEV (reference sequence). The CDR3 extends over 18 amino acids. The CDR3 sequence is CASSLGGWSGRAEETQYF. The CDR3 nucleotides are TGTGCCAGCAGTTTGGGCGGTTGGAGCGGGAGGGCGGAAGAGACCCAGTACTTC.

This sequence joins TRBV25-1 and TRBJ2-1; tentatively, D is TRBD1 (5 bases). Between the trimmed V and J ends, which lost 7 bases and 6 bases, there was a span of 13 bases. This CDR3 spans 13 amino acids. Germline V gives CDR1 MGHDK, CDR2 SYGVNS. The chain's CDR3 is CASTQGDRNEQFF. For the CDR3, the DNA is TGTGCCAGCACCCAAGGGGATCGCAATGAGCAGTTCTTC.

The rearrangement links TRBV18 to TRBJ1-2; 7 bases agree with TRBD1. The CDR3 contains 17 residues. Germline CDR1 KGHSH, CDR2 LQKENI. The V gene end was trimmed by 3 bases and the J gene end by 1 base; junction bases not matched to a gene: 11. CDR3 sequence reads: CASSPTYGQENNYGYTF. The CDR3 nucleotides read TGTGCCAGCTCACCCACCTATGGACAGGAGAATAACTATGGCTACACCTTC. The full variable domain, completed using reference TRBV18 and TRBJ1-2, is NAGVMQNPRHLVRRRGQEARLRCSPMKGHSHVYWYRQLPEEGLKFMVYLQKENIIDESGMPKERFSAEFPKEGPSILRIQQVVRGDSAAYFCASSPTYGQENNYGYTFGSGTRLTVV.

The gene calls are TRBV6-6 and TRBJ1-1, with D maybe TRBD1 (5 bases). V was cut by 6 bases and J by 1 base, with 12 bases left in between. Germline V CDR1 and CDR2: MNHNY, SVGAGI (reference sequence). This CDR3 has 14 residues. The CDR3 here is CASRGRVRNTEAFF. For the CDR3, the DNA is TGTGCCAGCAGGGGGCGAGTCAGGAACACTGAAGCTTTCTTT.

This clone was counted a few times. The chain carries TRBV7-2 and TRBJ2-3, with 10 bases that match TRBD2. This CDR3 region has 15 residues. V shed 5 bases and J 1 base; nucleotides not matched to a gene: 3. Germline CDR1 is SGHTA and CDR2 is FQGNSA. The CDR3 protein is CASSPGTSGTDTQYF. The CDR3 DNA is TGTGCCAGCAGCCCAGGGACTAGCGGCACAGATACGCAGTATTTT.

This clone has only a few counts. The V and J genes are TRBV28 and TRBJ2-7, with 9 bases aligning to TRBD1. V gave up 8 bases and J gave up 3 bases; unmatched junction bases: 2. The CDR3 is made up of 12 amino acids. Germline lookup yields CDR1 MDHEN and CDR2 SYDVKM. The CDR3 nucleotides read TGTGCCAGCCGGGACAGGGTCTACGAGCAGTACTTC. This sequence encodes CASRDRVYEQYF.

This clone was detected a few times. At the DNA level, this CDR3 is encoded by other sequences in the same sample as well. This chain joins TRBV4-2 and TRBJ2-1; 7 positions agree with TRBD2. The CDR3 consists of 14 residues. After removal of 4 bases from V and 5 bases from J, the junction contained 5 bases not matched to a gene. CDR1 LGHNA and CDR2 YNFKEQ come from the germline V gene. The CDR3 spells CASSRSGFNNEQFF. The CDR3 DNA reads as TGTGCCAGCAGCCGTAGCGGGTTTAACAATGAGCAGTTCTTC.